A selection of T cell receptor beta chains follows, all from one sample in a study of T cell responses to AZD1222 COVID-19 vaccine. The table came from immunoSEQ multiplex PCR; TCRdb's copy has only in-frame clones and leaves some out. Of roughly 120,000 clones listed, over 80% are singletons. This specimen was peripheral blood, taken 28 days after the second AZD1222 dose. The origin of the receptors is an adult who received the AZD1222 COVID-19 vaccine. The CDR3 runs from the conserved cysteine through the conserved F or W. The D gene is left open where the match is weak. Clone size appears in some rows only: once, few, many, or a class for an expanded clone.

d_call	clone_size	v_call	j_call	cdr3_aa	cdr3_nt
TRBD2	.	TRBV28	TRBJ2-7	CASSWTSGNYEQYF	TGTGCCAGCAGTTGGACTAGCGGTAACTACGAGCAGTACTTC
.	.	TRBV7-9	TRBJ2-7	CASSSRTADEQYF	TGTGCCAGCAGCTCACGGACAGCCGACGAGCAGTACTTC
TRBD1	once	TRBV28	TRBJ1-2	CASSFGQAYGYTF	TGTGCCAGCAGTTTTGGACAGGCCTATGGCTACACCTTC
.	.	TRBV28	TRBJ2-7	CASSLGGRPAYEQYF	TGTGCCAGCAGTTTAGGAGGACGGCCCGCCTACGAGCAGTACTTC
.	once	TRBV2	TRBJ1-6	CASTTPDSPLHF	TGTGCCAGCACGACACCCGATTCACCCCTCCACTTT
.	.	TRBV6-5	TRBJ1-1	CASSYSGQGTDTEAFF	TGTGCCAGCAGTTACTCTGGTCAGGGAACGGACACTGAAGCTTTCTTT
TRBD1	.	TRBV7-7	TRBJ1-5	CASSCRDRETQPQHF	TGTGCTAGCAGTTGCCGGGACAGGGAAACTCAGCCCCAGCATTTT
.	.	TRBV7-6	TRBJ1-3	CASSLDEGSTIYF	TGTGCCAGCAGCTTAGACGAAGGGAGCACCATATATTTT
.	.	TRBV7-6	TRBJ1-2	CASSLGGSYGYTF	TGTGCCAGCAGCTTAGGGGGGAGCTATGGCTACACCTTC
.	.	TRBV18	TRBJ1-3	CASSLETGNSGNTIYF	TGTGCCAGCTCACTGGAGACAGGAAACTCTGGAAACACCATATATTTT
TRBD1	.	TRBV2	TRBJ1-6	CASRDRDAYNSPLHF	TGTGCCAGCAGAGACAGGGATGCCTATAATTCACCCCTCCACTTT
TRBD2	.	TRBV9	TRBJ2-2	CASSPGLAGTGELFF	TGTGCCAGCAGCCCAGGACTAGCGGGCACCGGGGAGCTGTTTTTT
TRBD1	.	TRBV7-2	TRBJ1-1	CASSLAGGAGIYTEAFF	TGTGCCAGCAGCTTAGCAGGGGGCGCGGGTATATATACTGAAGCTTTCTTT
.	.	TRBV5-1	TRBJ1-2	CASSLASPGSGGYTF	TGCGCCAGCAGCTTGGCAAGTCCAGGCTCCGGGGGCTACACCTTC
.	.	TRBV24-1	TRBJ2-3	CATSASGGLGTDTQYF	TGTGCCACCAGTGCCTCAGGGGGACTAGGCACAGATACGCAGTATTTT
TRBD1	once	TRBV28	TRBJ2-3	CASSSDRGTTDTQYF	TGTGCCAGCAGCTCGGACAGGGGGACCACAGATACGCAGTATTTT
TRBD2	.	TRBV24-1	TRBJ2-2	CATSDDGLGRGELFF	TGTGCCACCAGTGACGACGGACTAGGGCGCGGGGAGCTGTTTTTT
TRBD1	.	TRBV5-6	TRBJ2-1	CASSSTGNEQFF	TGTGCCAGCAGCTCGACAGGGAATGAGCAGTTCTTC
.	.	TRBV6-5	TRBJ1-6	CATSLHSPLHF	TGTGCCACAAGCCTTCATTCACCCCTCCACTTT
.	.	TRBV6-6	TRBJ1-2	CASSYRGLRRAGYTF	TGTGCCAGCAGTTATAGAGGACTTCGGAGGGCAGGCTACACCTTC
.	.	TRBV24-1	TRBJ1-2	CATSDFNLGEGYTF	TGTGCCACCAGTGATTTTAATCTGGGTGAGGGCTACACCTTC
.	.	TRBV5-6	TRBJ2-5	CASSLGGRGETQYF	TGTGCCAGCAGCTTGGGGGGCAGGGGAGAGACCCAGTACTTC
TRBD2	.	TRBV14	TRBJ2-3	CASSRAAGGYTDTQYF	TGTGCCAGCAGCCGGGCAGCCGGGGGGTACACAGATACGCAGTATTTT
TRBD1	.	TRBV2	TRBJ2-5	CASIGGQRAVQETQYF	TGTGCCAGCATAGGGGGACAGAGGGCTGTTCAAGAGACCCAGTACTTC
.	.	TRBV6-5	TRBJ2-5	CASSYGWAQETQYF	TGTGCCAGCAGTTACGGATGGGCCCAAGAGACCCAGTACTTC
.	.	TRBV11-3	TRBJ2-7	CASSLGASSYEQYF	TGTGCCAGCAGCTTAGGTGCGAGCTCCTACGAGCAGTACTTC
.	.	TRBV27	TRBJ1-2	CASSLLGQMNYGYTF	TGTGCCAGCAGTTTATTGGGACAAATGAACTATGGCTACACCTTC
TRBD1	.	TRBV6-5	TRBJ1-4	CASGQGFDEKLFF	TGTGCCAGCGGACAGGGATTCGATGAAAAACTGTTTTTT
TRBD2	.	TRBV24-1	TRBJ2-7	CATSDRGRERYEQYF	TGTGCCACCAGTGACCGAGGGCGGGAGAGGTACGAGCAGTACTTC